This T cell receptor (beta chain) stems from a study of T cell responses to AZD1222 COVID-19 vaccine. The study's findings and limits: The CD4 TCRs associated with vaccination extended across spike and predominated at 160-218 and 743-854. The number of AZD1222 recipients seropositive at baseline was only 5 to 7.

Germline assignment: CDR1 SGHRS and CDR2 YFSETQ. Deletions cut 1 base from V and 6 bases from J, with 15 bases between. CDR3 size: 15 residues. Note on this clone: The antigen remains unidentified.

Here immunoSEQ multiplex PCR was the method, and the copy in TCRdb shows in-frame clones only, minus some. The sample contains 250,000 to 300,000 clones, almost 95% of which appear only once. This sample comprised peripheral blood, obtained 28 days after the second AZD1222 dose. The receptor was derived from an adult who received the AZD1222 COVID-19 vaccine. J is TRBJ2-3 and V is TRBV5-1, with D possibly TRBD2 on 6 matching bases. The CDR3 spells CASSLTSAGIDTQYF. The CDR3, as DNA: TGCGCCAGCAGCTTGACTTCCGCGGGGATCGATACGCAGTATTTT.